Shown below are 16 T cell receptor beta chains from a single sample sequenced in a study of T cells in Graves' hyperthyroidism and ophthalmopathy. TCR beta CDR3 regions were amplified from RNA. First-round RT-PCR of the TCR CDR3 relied on the HTBI primer set. One entry per CDR3 protein results from TCRdb running MiXCR on the multiplex PCR reads. The sample lists fewer than 450,000 distinct CDR3 sequences, under 20% seen once, with 40% in the top ten. The material sequenced was blood. The origin of the receptors is a man between 18 and 35 years old with Graves' ophthalmopathy.

The CDR3 DNA follows: TGTGCCAGCAGCAAGGCGGGGGCCGAACATGAGCAGTTCTTC. This codes for CASSKAGAEHEQFF. The V call is TRBV9, the J call TRBJ2-1, with a possible D match to TRBD2 (7 bases). Germline lookup yields CDR1 SGDLS and CDR2 YYNGEE. There are 14 residues in the CDR3. The ends were cut back, 4 bases at V and 8 bases at J, with 16 bases in the middle.

The J gene is TRBJ2-7, the V gene TRBV12-3 or TRBV12-4, with 11 bases lining up with TRBD2. Trimming cost V 6 bases and J 4 bases; bases outside gene matches: 5. CDR3 length equals 14 residues. CDR3 sequence: CASSPSGGRYEQYF. Written as DNA, the CDR3 is TGTGCCAGCAGCCCTAGCGGGGGGAGATACGAGCAGTACTTC.

This clonotype has more than one count but fewer than ten. CDR3 coding DNA: TGCAGTGCTAGAGATTTAGCAGGGGGGATAAACTATGGCTACACCTTC. Its translation is CSARDLAGGINYGYTF. V usage is TRBV20-1 and J usage is TRBJ1-2; 7 bases line up with TRBD1. The J segment lost 2 bases and the V segment lost 0 bases, leaving 9 bases of the junction unmatched. The germline CDR1 and CDR2 sequences are DFQATT and SNEGSKA (reference sequence). This CDR3 is 16 amino acids long.

This clonotype was observed at least ten times. J is TRBJ1-6 and V is TRBV3-1; no definite D call. The CDR3 totals 14 residues. Trimming took off 0 bases at V and 7 bases at J, with 7 bases between the two ends. The germline CDR1 and CDR2 sequences are LGHDT and YNNKEL (reference sequence). The CDR3 DNA reads as TGTGCCAGCAGCCAAGAAGCGCTCAATTCACCCCTCCACTTT. Its protein is CASSQEALNSPLHF.

This clonotype was counted ten times or more. V is TRBV7-9 and J is TRBJ2-1; 9 positions agree with TRBD2. J gave up 0 bases and V 3 bases, and 3 bases lay outside the gene matches. The CDR3 loop spans 16 amino acids. CDR1 and CDR2 from the germline V gene are SEHNR and FQNEAQ (reference sequence). The CDR3 DNA is TGTGCCAGCAGCTTTAGCGGGGGTGGCTCCTACAATGAGCAGTTCTTC. Residues: CASSFSGGGSYNEQFF.

The rearrangement uses TRBV7-9 and TRBJ2-5; TRBD2 agrees at 8 bases. The trim removed 1 base at V and 7 bases at J, leaving 8 bases unmatched. CDR1 is SEHNR, CDR2 FQNEAQ, per germline (reference sequence). CDR3 length: 15 amino acids. The DNA for the CDR3 is TGTGCCAGCAGCTTAGATGGTTTCGGGGGGGGGACCCAGTACTTC. Its translation is CASSLDGFGGGTQYF. Full variable domain (rest looked up from reference TRBV7-9 and TRBJ2-5): DTGVSQNPRHKITKRGQNVTFRCDPISEHNRLYWYRQTLGQGPEFLTYFQNEAQLEKSRLLSDRFSAERPKGSFSTLEIQRTEQGDSAMYLCASSLDGFGGGTQYFGPGTRLLVL.

At least ten counts were recorded for this clonotype. In nucleotides, the CDR3 is TGTGCCAGCAGCGTCGCAGGGCGTACTGAAGCTTTCTTT. This codes for CASSVAGRTEAFF. This chain links TRBV5-6 with TRBJ1-1; weak D call: TRBD1 (5 bases). Trimming removed 4 bases from V and 5 bases from J, with 12 bases in between. The length of the CDR3 is 13 residues. Germline V gene sequence: CDR1 SGHDT, CDR2 YYEEEE.

The table lists this clonotype with many counts. The chain uses TRBV5-6 and TRBJ2-3; 10 nucleotides agree with TRBD1. V shed 4 bases and J 3 bases; nucleotides not matched to a gene: 2. Per the germline V gene, CDR1 is SGHDT and CDR2 is YYEEEE. The CDR3 has 14 amino acids. CDR3: CASSPDRGTDTQYF. The DNA of the CDR3 is TGTGCCAGCAGCCCGGACAGGGGGACAGATACGCAGTATTTT. The whole variable domain, filled in from reference TRBV5-6 and TRBJ2-3, reads DAGVTQSPTHLIKTRGQQVTLRCSPKSGHDTVSWYQQALGQGPQFIFQYYEEEERQRGNFPDRFSGHQFPNYSSELNVNALLLGDSALYLCASSPDRGTDTQYFGPGTRLTVL.

The chain is built from TRBV9 and TRBJ2-3; TRBD2 agrees at 9 bases. The CDR3 is 16 amino acids. Germline values: CDR1 SGDLS, CDR2 YYNGEE. V lost 4 bases to trimming and J lost 0 bases; unmatched junction nucleotides: 6. This CDR3 is CASSPSGAGSTDTQYF. The CDR3 nucleotides are TGTGCCAGCAGCCCTAGCGGGGCAGGGAGCACAGATACGCAGTATTTT.

This clonotype was counted ten times or more. The chain employs TRBV7-2 and TRBJ2-5; 8 bases fit TRBD2. Losses at the gene ends were 5 bases for V and 3 bases for J; bases not matched to a gene: 14. Germline V gene lookup returns CDR1 SGHTA and CDR2 FQGNSA. CDR3 length equals 17 residues. The CDR3 spells CASSLTYRGGGEETQYF. The DNA of the CDR3 is TGTGCCAGCAGCCTCACCTACCGGGGGGGCGGGGAAGAGACCCAGTACTTC.

This clonotype was recorded at least ten times. The rearrangement links TRBV11-2 to TRBJ1-2; TRBD1 matches 10 bases. The germline gives CDR1 SGHAT, CDR2 FQNNGV. The CDR3 is 16 residues long. V was clipped by 3 bases and J by 6 bases; unmatched bases: 10. CDR3 nucleotide sequence: TGTGCCAGCAGCTTTTTCACCCCGGGACAGGGGAATGGCTACACCTTC. Its protein is CASSFFTPGQGNGYTF.

This clonotype was counted a few times. The chain uses TRBV4-1 and TRBJ2-1; 8 bases fit TRBD1. Germline V gene sequence: CDR1 MGHRA, CDR2 YSYEKL. After removal of 3 bases from V and 3 bases from J, the junction contained 4 bases not matched to a gene. The CDR3 contains 15 residues. CDR3 sequence: CASSQVGQVYNEQFF. CDR3 sequence (DNA): TGCGCCAGCAGCCAGGTGGGACAGGTCTACAATGAGCAGTTCTTC.

The rearrangement joins TRBV12-3 or TRBV12-4 to TRBJ2-1; 8 nucleotides line up with TRBD2. The CDR3 runs 20 residues. Unmatched junction bases numbered 19, after V lost 6 bases and J lost 0 bases. CDR3 nucleotides: TGTGCCAGCAGCCTTAACTCGGGGGGGCCCTTTTTTAGCTCCTACAATGAGCAGTTCTTC. Its translation is CASSLNSGGPFFSSYNEQFF.

This chain uses TRBV9 with TRBJ2-7; D is possibly TRBD1 (5 bases). CDR3 size: 15 residues. The germline V gene encodes CDR1 SGDLS and CDR2 YYNGEE. V was pared by 2 bases and J by 6 bases, with 18 bases between. CDR3 loop: CASSVGPEGVGEQYF. Written as DNA, the CDR3 is TGTGCCAGCAGCGTTGGGCCAGAAGGGGTGGGCGAGCAGTACTTC.

This clonotype has ten or more counts. The gene calls are TRBV10-3 and TRBJ2-1; 8 bases fit TRBD2. The CDR3 has 17 amino acids. Germline V gene data show CDR1 as ENHRY and CDR2 as SYGVKD. With 11 bases clipped from V and 5 bases from J, the junction kept 20 bases outside the gene matches. The CDR3, as DNA: TGTGCCGCCCAAAGTAGGATAGCGGGGAGGGGGAACAATGAGCAGTTCTTC. It translates to CAAQSRIAGRGNNEQFF.

This clonotype was seen ten or more times. CDR3 sequence: CASSFGQGGTEAFF. The CDR3 DNA reads as TGTGCCAGCAGCTTCGGACAGGGTGGCACTGAAGCTTTCTTT. This sequence joins TRBV3-1 and TRBJ1-1; 8 bases fit TRBD1. The CDR3 is 14 amino acids. The junction had 6 bases not matched to a gene; V was cut back by 5 bases and J by 4 bases. Germline V lookup: CDR1 LGHDT, CDR2 YNNKEL (reference sequence).